The 29 T cell receptor beta chains below were found in one sample sequenced in a study of CD8 T cells in ankylosing spondylitis. Whole-study results and caveats: A TCR beta motif of 7 to 9 highly homologous variants seemed to mark ankylosing spondylitis blood.

TCRdb recomputed calls from the 5' RACE reads with MiXCR, one row per CDR3 protein. The sample consists of some 100,000 distinct CDR3 sequences, about 8.1% of them appearing once. Their antigen targets remain unknown. Sequenced input: blood, either unsorted or a sorted T cell fraction (not recorded which). These receptors were obtained from a male donor with ankylosing spondylitis.

This clonotype showed up many times. The J gene is TRBJ2-2, the V gene TRBV10-3, with 8 bases fitting TRBD1. In germline, CDR1 is ENHRY, CDR2 SYGVKD. CDR3 length: 18 residues. Losses at the gene ends were 4 bases for V and 0 bases for J; bases not matched to a gene: 10. The CDR3, as DNA: TGTGCCATCAGTGGAGATCAGGACAGGGCCTCGAACACCGGGGAGCTGTTTTTT. As protein: CAISGDQDRASNTGELFF.

The CDR3 nucleotides are TGTGCCAGCAGCTTAGGGGCCCTCTTGTTCTTC. This encodes CASSLGALLFF. The V gene is TRBV7-2, the J gene TRBJ2-1; no reliable D call. Germline CDR1 reads SGHTA; CDR2 reads FQGNSA. This CDR3 has 11 residues. V shed 1 base and J shed 15 bases, with 10 bases lying between them. The full variable domain, its missing parts supplied by reference TRBV7-2 and TRBJ2-1, is GAGVSQSPSNKVTEKGKDVELRCDPISGHTALYWYRQSLGQGLEFLIYFQGNSAPDKSGLPSDRFSAERTGGSVSTLTIQRTQQEDSAVYLCASSLGALLFFGPGTRLTVL.

This clonotype was seen many times. This rearrangement joins TRBV10-3 to TRBJ2-3; D assignment may be TRBD1 or TRBD2 (5 bases each). The germline CDR1 and CDR2 sequences are ENHRY and SYGVKD. Between the trimmed V and J ends, which lost 6 bases and 0 bases, there was a span of 16 bases. This CDR3 is built from 16 residues. CDR3 in amino acids: CAISPRDGKSTDTQYF. In DNA form, the CDR3 reads TGTGCCATCAGCCCTCGGGACGGGAAAAGCACAGATACGCAGTATTTT.

This clonotype qualifies as medium-sized (0.01 to 0.1%). The chain couples TRBV6-1 to TRBJ2-7; 8 nucleotides match TRBD1. CDR1 and CDR2 (germline): MNHNS, SASEGT. The CDR3 covers 15 residues. The junction had 9 bases not matched to a gene; V was cut back by 7 bases and J by 1 base. The chain's CDR3 is CASTVEQGASYEQYV. The CDR3 DNA reads TGTGCCAGCACAGTAGAGCAGGGGGCTTCCTACGAGCAGTACGTC.

This clonotype was detected a few times. V is TRBV3-1 and J is TRBJ2-7, with D possibly being TRBD2 (5 bases). CDR1 is LGHDT and CDR2 is YNNKEL in the germline V gene (reference sequence). V gave up 0 bases and J gave up 4 bases, with 7 bases separating them. This CDR3 comprises 13 residues. CDR3 residues: CASSQDGEYEQYV. CDR3 coding DNA: TGTGCCAGCAGCCAAGATGGGGAGTACGAGCAGTACGTC.

This clonotype came up a few times. J is TRBJ2-1 and V is TRBV5-5; D is possibly TRBD2 (5 bases). Germline values: CDR1 SGHKS, CDR2 YYEKEE (reference sequence). V was cut by 3 bases and J by 7 bases, with 20 bases left in between. The CDR3 is 16 residues long. DNA of the CDR3: TGTGCCAGCAGCTACTCCTGGAGGCCTCTGGGGAATGAGCAGTTCTTC. Translating gives CASSYSWRPLGNEQFF.

This clonotype was observed many times. The V and J genes are TRBV4-1 and TRBJ2-7; 9 nucleotides line up with TRBD2. CDR1 is MGHRA, CDR2 YSYEKL, per germline. The CDR3 sequence is 16 residues long. V lost 0 bases and J lost 1; bases outside the gene matches: 4. The CDR3: CASSQEAAGGSYEQYV. CDR3 nucleotide sequence: TGCGCCAGCAGCCAAGAAGCAGCGGGAGGATCCTACGAGCAGTACGTC.

The chain is built from TRBV15 and TRBJ2-3; D remains unclear. In germline, CDR1 is LNHNV, CDR2 YYDKDF (reference sequence). V shed 5 bases and J shed 6 bases, with 9 bases lying between them. The CDR3 length is 12 residues. CDR3 amino acids: CATSSPFDTQYF. CDR3 DNA sequence: TGTGCCACCAGCTCCCCGTTTGATACGCAGTATTTT. Full variable domain (missing parts from reference TRBV15 and TRBJ2-3): DAMVIQNPRYQVTQFGKPVTLSCSQTLNHNVMYWYQQKSSQAPKLLFHYYDKDFNNEADTPDNFQSRRPNTSFCFLDIRSPGLGDTAMYLCATSSPFDTQYFGPGTRLTVL.

This clonotype showed up many times. The chain links TRBV5-1 to TRBJ2-7, with D possibly TRBD1 on 5 matching bases. This CDR3 contains 13 residues. V lost 4 bases and J lost 0, with 8 bases in between. Germline CDR1 and CDR2: SGHRS and YFSETQ. The DNA of the CDR3 is TGCGCCAGCAGCCTGGACAACTCCTACGAGCAGTACTTC. This gives the protein CASSLDNSYEQYF.

The V and J genes are TRBV27 and TRBJ1-1; possible D gene TRBD1, 6 bases. The germline CDR1 and CDR2 sequences are MNHEY and SMNVEV (reference sequence). Trimming removed 6 bases at V and 5 bases at J, with 16 bases between. This CDR3 is 14 amino acids long. The CDR3 nucleotides are TGTGCCAGCAGGCTCGGGGGGGCTTGGACTGAAGCTTTCTTT. Translated, it gives CASRLGGAWTEAFF.

This clonotype was recorded many times. The gene calls are TRBV6-1 and TRBJ1-1, with TRBD1 as a possible D gene (5 bases). This CDR3 has 15 amino acids. V lost 0 bases and J 1 base, leaving 9 bases between the germline ends. Germline CDR1 and CDR2: MNHNS and SASEGT. CDR3 in DNA: TGTGCCAGCAGTGAAGCTGGGGGGTCGAACACTGAAGCTTTCTTT. Translating gives CASSEAGGSNTEAFF.

A few counts support this clonotype. The chain uses TRBV5-6 and TRBJ2-1; a possible D gene is TRBD1 (6 bases). The V end was cut by 1 base, the J end by 6 bases, with 11 bases between. Germline CDR1 reads SGHDT; CDR2 reads YYEEEE. The CDR3 spans 14 residues. CDR3 amino acids: CASSLTGFVNEQFF. The CDR3 nucleotides read TGTGCCAGCAGCTTGACAGGGTTTGTCAATGAGCAGTTCTTC.

This clonotype showed up just a few times. V is TRBV11-3 and J is TRBJ2-1; the D gene is possibly TRBD1 (6 bases). This CDR3 is 16 amino acids long. V lost 5 bases and J 5 bases, leaving 19 bases between the germline ends. Germline CDR1 and CDR2: SGHNT and YENEEA. Here the CDR3 DNA reads TGTGCCAGCAGCGAGGGGGAACTTTCGGGGCACAATGAGCAGTTCTTC. Amino acids: CASSEGELSGHNEQFF.

CDR3 bases: TGCAGTGCTAGAGCCCTCGAACGGAGCGGGGCCAACGTCCTGACTTTC. It is translated as CSARALERSGANVLTF. The chain is built from TRBV20-1 and TRBJ2-6; no firm D call. CDR3 length: 16 residues. The germline V gene has CDR1 DFQATT and CDR2 SNEGSKA (reference sequence). Trimming left V 1 base short and J 4 bases short, with 14 bases between.

The chain recombines TRBV4-2 with TRBJ1-5; D unresolved. The CDR3 extends over 15 amino acids. V lost 10 bases and J lost 0, with 16 bases in between. Germline CDR1 reads LGHNA; CDR2 reads YNFKEQ. The CDR3 coding sequence is TGTGCCACCCAAGCCAGACAATATAGCAATCAGCCCCAGCATTTT. Translation gives CATQARQYSNQPQHF.

This clonotype has more than one count but fewer than ten. The V call is TRBV30, the J call TRBJ1-2; the match to TRBD1 covers 7 bases. The CDR3 is 15 amino acids. Per germline, CDR1 GTSNPN and CDR2 SVGIG (reference sequence). Trimming cost V 0 bases and J 5 bases; bases outside gene matches: 9. The CDR3 loop is CAWSVLRGNRYGYTF. DNA of the CDR3: TGTGCCTGGAGTGTACTCAGGGGGAACCGGTATGGCTACACCTTC.

This clonotype was seen many times. The chain links TRBV5-1 to TRBJ2-1, with TRBD2 matching 8 bases. This CDR3 is 16 amino acids long. Trimming took 2 bases from V and 6 from J; bases not matched to a gene: 10. Germline lookup yields CDR1 SGHRS and CDR2 YFSETQ. CDR3 sequence (DNA): TGCGCCAGCAGCTTCGAGGGTAGCGGGATCGGCAATGAGCAGTTCTTC. Its protein is CASSFEGSGIGNEQFF.

This clonotype was found many times. The V call is TRBV29-1, the J call TRBJ2-1; 7 positions match TRBD2. Germline CDR1 and CDR2: SQVTM and ANQGSEA. This CDR3 comprises 16 residues. V was clipped by 4 bases and J by 5 bases; unmatched bases: 14. Written as DNA, the CDR3 is TGCAGCGTTGTCCCGGGACTAACACGAAACCACAATGAGCAGTTCTTC. This translates into CSVVPGLTRNHNEQFF.

The chain carries TRBV5-1 and TRBJ2-3; no firm D call. The CDR3 extends over 16 amino acids. The germline CDR1 and CDR2 sequences are SGHRS and YFSETQ. V gave up 3 bases and J gave up 4 bases, with 18 bases separating them. This CDR3 reads CASSWNPGVGADTQYF. As DNA, the CDR3 is TGCGCCAGCAGCTGGAACCCTGGGGTCGGCGCAGATACGCAGTATTTT. Combining the CDR3 with reference TRBV5-1 and TRBJ2-3 gives the whole variable domain KAGVTQTPRYLIKTRGQQVTLSCSPISGHRSVSWYQQTPGQGLQFLFEYFSETQRNKGNFPGRFSGRQFSNSRSEMNVSTLELGDSALYLCASSWNPGVGADTQYFGPGTRLTVL.

This clonotype showed up many times. J is TRBJ2-7 and V is TRBV7-9; D not certain. The CDR3 runs to 13 residues. The germline V gene encodes CDR1 SEHNR and CDR2 FQNEAQ (reference sequence). Trimming removed 3 bases from V and 7 bases from J, with 13 bases in between. The CDR3 loop reads CASSFLALEEQYF. CDR3 nucleotides: TGTGCCAGCAGCTTTCTGGCCCTGGAGGAGCAGTACTTC.

This clonotype has more than one count but fewer than ten. The chain employs TRBV28 and TRBJ1-2, with 11 bases matching TRBD1. The length of the CDR3 is 13 residues. CDR1 is MDHEN, CDR2 SYDVKM, per germline. The V gene end was trimmed by 5 bases and the J gene end by 8 bases; junction bases not matched to a gene: 4. The CDR3 is CASSGWDRGGYTF. Here the CDR3 DNA reads TGTGCCAGCAGTGGATGGGACAGGGGGGGCTACACCTTC.

The chain couples TRBV5-6 to TRBJ2-7; TRBD1 agrees at 8 bases. The CDR3 is made up of 16 amino acids. The V and J ends lost 0 bases and 3 bases, in that order; junction bases with no gene match: 8. Germline CDR1 reads SGHDT; CDR2 reads YYEEEE. The CDR3 bases are TGTGCCAGCAGCTTGGCAGGGACAGGCGGGAACTACGAGCAGTACTTC. It encodes CASSLAGTGGNYEQYF.

The rearrangement links TRBV7-9 to TRBJ2-5; 12 bases are shared with TRBD2. The CDR3 totals 17 residues. CDR1 SEHNR and CDR2 FQNEAQ come from the germline V gene (reference sequence). J gave up 5 bases and V 5 bases, and 12 bases lay outside the gene matches. In nucleotides, the CDR3 is TGTGCCAGCAGCGCCGGGACTAGCGGGTTTATTGAGGAGACCCAGTACTTC. It is translated as CASSAGTSGFIEETQYF.

About this clonotype: A read error may account for a junction end that differs from germline. The rearrangement joins TRBV19 to TRBJ1-2; a weak D match, TRBD1 (6 bases). CDR1 is LNHDA and CDR2 is SQIVND in the germline V gene (reference sequence). The CDR3 totals 15 residues. Here the CDR3 reads CASSMWTEFLYGFTF. The CDR3 DNA sequence: TGTGCCAGTAGTATGTGGACAGAATTCCTCTATGGCTTCACCTTC.

This clonotype showed up just a few times. The genes are TRBV9 and TRBJ1-5; possible D gene TRBD1, 5 bases. Germline V gene sequence: CDR1 SGDLS, CDR2 YYNGEE. The CDR3 totals 15 residues. Trimming took off 0 bases at V and 1 base at J, with 8 bases between the two ends. As DNA, the CDR3 is TGTGCCAGCAGCGTAGGCACAGGAAGCAATCAGCCCCAGCATTTT. Protein product: CASSVGTGSNQPQHF.

This clonotype was observed a few times. This rearrangement joins TRBV6-5 to TRBJ1-1; tentatively, D is TRBD1 (5 bases). With 0 bases removed from V and 4 bases from J, the gap between germline ends came to 9 bases. Germline V gives CDR1 MNHEY, CDR2 SVGAGI. The CDR3 extends over 14 amino acids. CDR3 protein: CASSYSPGGTEAFF. Here the CDR3 DNA reads TGTGCCAGCAGTTACTCGCCCGGGGGCACTGAAGCTTTCTTT.

V usage is TRBV7-8 and J usage is TRBJ1-2; TRBD1 matches 7 bases. Losses at the gene ends were 5 bases for V and 4 bases for J; bases not matched to a gene: 10. Per germline, CDR1 SGHVS and CDR2 FQNEAQ. The length of the CDR3 is 15 residues. Here the CDR3 reads CASSTLLQGLYGYTF. CDR3 DNA sequence: TGTGCCAGCAGCACCTTATTACAGGGGCTCTATGGCTACACCTTC.

The V gene is TRBV12-5, the J gene TRBJ2-2; D is tentatively TRBD1 or TRBD2 (5 bases each). The V end lost 2 bases, the J end lost 0 bases, and 19 bases lay between the germline ends. The CDR3 covers 19 residues. Per germline, CDR1 LGHNT and CDR2 FRNRAP. CDR3 sequence: CASGLPPGAPTPNTGELFF. Here the CDR3 DNA reads TGTGCTAGTGGTTTGCCACCCGGGGCTCCTACACCGAACACCGGGGAGCTGTTTTTT. Filled out from reference TRBV12-5 and TRBJ2-2, the complete variable domain reads DARVTQTPRHKVTEMGQEVTMRCQPILGHNTVFWYRQTMMQGLELLAYFRNRAPLDDSGMPKDRFSAEMPDATLATLKIQPSEPRDSAVYFCASGLPPGAPTPNTGELFFGEGSRLTVL.

This clonotype came up a few times. This chain uses TRBV12-5 with TRBJ2-7; D is uncertain. Trimming took 3 bases from V and 1 from J, leaving 4 bases between them. The CDR3 contains 12 residues. Germline CDR1 reads LGHNT; CDR2 reads FRNRAP. This CDR3 reads CASGFNSYEQYV. In DNA form, the CDR3 reads TGTGCTAGTGGTTTCAATTCCTACGAGCAGTACGTC.